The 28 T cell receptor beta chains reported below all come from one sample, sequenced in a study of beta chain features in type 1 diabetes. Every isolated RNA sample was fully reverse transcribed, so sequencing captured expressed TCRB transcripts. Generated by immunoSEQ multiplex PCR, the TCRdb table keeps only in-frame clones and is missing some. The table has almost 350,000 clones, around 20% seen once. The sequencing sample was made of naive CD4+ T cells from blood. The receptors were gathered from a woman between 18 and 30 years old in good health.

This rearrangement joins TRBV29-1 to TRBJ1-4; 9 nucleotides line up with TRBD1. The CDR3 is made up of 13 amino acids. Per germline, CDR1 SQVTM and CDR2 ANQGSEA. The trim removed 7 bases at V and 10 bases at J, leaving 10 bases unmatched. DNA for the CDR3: TGCAGCGCCTCGACAGGGGGGAGTGGAAAACTGTTTTTT. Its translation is CSASTGGSGKLFF. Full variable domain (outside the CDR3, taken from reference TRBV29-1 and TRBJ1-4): SAVISQKPSRDICQRGTSLTIQCQVDSQVTMMFWYRQQPGQSLTLIATANQGSEATYESGFVIDKFPISRPNLTFSTLTVSNMSPEDSSIYLCSASTGGSGKLFFGSGTQLSVL.

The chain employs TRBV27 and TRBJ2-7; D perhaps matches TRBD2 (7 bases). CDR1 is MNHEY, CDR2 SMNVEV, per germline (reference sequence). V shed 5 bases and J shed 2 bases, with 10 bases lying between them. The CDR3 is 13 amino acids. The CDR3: CASSAGGPYEQYF. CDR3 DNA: TGTGCCAGCAGTGCCGGGGGGCCCTACGAGCAGTACTTC.

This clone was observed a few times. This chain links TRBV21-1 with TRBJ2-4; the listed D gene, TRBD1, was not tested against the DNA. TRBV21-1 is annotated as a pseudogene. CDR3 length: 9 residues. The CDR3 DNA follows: TGTGCCAGCAGCACGTCACAGAACTTC. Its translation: CASSTSQNF.

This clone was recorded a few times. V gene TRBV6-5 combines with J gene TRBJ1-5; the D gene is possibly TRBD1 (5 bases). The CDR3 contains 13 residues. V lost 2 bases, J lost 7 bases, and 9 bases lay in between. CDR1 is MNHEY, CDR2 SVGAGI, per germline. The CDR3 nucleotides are TGTGCCAGCAGTTACGGAAGGGGACAGCCCCAGCATTTT. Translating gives CASSYGRGQPQHF.

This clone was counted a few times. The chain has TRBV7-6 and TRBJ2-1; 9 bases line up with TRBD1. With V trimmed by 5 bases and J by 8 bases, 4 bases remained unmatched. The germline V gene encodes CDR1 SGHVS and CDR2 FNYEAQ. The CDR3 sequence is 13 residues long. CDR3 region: CASSRQGGDEQFF. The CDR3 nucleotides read TGTGCCAGCAGCAGACAGGGGGGCGATGAGCAGTTCTTC. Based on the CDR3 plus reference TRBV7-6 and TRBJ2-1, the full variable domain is GAGVSQSPRYKVTKRGQDVALRCDPISGHVSLYWYRQALGQGPEFLTYFNYEAQQDKSGLPNDRFSAERPEGSISTLTIQRTEQRDSAMYRCASSRQGGDEQFFGPGTRLTVL.

CDR3 residues: CASSSRGGGRVYNEQFF. Written as DNA, the CDR3 is TGTGCCAGCAGCTCCCGCGGAGGCGGGAGGGTCTACAATGAGCAGTTCTTC. The J gene is TRBJ2-1, the V gene TRBV5-4, with 9 bases matching TRBD2. The CDR3 consists of 17 residues. V dropped 3 bases and J dropped 3; count of bases not matched to a gene: 10. CDR1 is SGHNT, CDR2 YYREEE, per germline (reference sequence).

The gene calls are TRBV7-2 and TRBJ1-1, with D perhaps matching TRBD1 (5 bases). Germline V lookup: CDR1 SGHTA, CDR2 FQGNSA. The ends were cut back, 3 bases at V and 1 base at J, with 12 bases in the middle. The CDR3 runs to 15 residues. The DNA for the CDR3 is TGTGCCAGCAGCTTCAACGGGGGAGGGAACACTGAAGCTTTCTTT. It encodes CASSFNGGGNTEAFF.

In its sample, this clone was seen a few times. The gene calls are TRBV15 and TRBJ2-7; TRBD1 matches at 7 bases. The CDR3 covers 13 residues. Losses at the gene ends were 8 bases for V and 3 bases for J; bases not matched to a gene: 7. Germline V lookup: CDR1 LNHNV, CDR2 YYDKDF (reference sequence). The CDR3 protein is CATARDRNYEQYF. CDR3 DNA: TGTGCCACCGCAAGGGACAGAAACTACGAGCAGTACTTC. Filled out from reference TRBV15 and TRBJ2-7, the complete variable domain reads DAMVIQNPRYQVTQFGKPVTLSCSQTLNHNVMYWYQQKSSQAPKLLFHYYDKDFNNEADTPDNFQSRRPNTSFCFLDIRSPGLGDTAMYLCATARDRNYEQYFGPGTRLTVT.

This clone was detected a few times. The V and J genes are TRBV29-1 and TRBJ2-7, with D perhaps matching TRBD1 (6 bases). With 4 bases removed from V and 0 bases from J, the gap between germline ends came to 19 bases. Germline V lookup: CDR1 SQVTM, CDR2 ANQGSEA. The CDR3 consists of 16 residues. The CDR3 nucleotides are TGCAGCGTTGCCACCACAGGGTTTATACCCTCCTACGAGCAGTACTTC. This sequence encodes CSVATTGFIPSYEQYF.

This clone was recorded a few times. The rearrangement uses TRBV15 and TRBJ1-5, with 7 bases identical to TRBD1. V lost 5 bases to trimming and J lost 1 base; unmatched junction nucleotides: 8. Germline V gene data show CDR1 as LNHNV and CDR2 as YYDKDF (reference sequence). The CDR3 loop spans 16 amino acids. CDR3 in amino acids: CATSSLTGMSNQPQHF. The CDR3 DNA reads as TGTGCCACCAGCTCCTTGACAGGGATGAGCAATCAGCCCCAGCATTTT.

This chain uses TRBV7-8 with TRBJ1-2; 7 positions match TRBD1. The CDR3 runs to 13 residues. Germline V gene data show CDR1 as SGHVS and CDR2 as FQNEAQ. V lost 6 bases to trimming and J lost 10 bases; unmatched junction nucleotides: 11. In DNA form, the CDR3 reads TGTGCCAGCAGTCACCTCGGGACAGATTACTACACCTTC. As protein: CASSHLGTDYYTF.

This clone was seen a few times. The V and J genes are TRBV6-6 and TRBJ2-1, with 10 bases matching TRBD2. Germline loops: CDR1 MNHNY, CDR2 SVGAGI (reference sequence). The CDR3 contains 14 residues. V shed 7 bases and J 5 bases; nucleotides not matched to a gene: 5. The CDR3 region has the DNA TGTGCCAGCACCCACGGGACTAGCGACAATGAGCAGTTCTTC. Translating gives CASTHGTSDNEQFF.

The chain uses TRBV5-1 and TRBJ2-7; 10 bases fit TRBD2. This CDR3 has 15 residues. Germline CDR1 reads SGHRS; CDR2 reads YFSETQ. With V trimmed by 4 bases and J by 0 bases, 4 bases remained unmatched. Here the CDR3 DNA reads TGCGCCAGCAGCCCGGCTAGCGGGGGCTCCTACGAGCAGTACTTC. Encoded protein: CASSPASGGSYEQYF.

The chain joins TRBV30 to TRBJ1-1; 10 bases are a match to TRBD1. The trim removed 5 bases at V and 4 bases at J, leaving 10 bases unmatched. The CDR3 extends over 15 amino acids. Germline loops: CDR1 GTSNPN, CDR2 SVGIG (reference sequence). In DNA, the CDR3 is TGTGCCTGGGTCCGGGACAGGGGACGGATCACTGAAGCTTTCTTT. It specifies CAWVRDRGRITEAFF.

The DNA for the CDR3 is TGTGCCAGCAGCCACCTAGGGACAGGGGGAACAGATACGCAGTATTTT. Translation: CASSHLGTGGTDTQYF. The rearrangement joins TRBV14 to TRBJ2-3, with TRBD1 matching 11 bases. The CDR3 extends over 16 amino acids. Germline CDR1 SGHDN, CDR2 FVKESK. V shed 3 bases, J shed 3 bases, and the junction held 5 bases outside the gene matches.

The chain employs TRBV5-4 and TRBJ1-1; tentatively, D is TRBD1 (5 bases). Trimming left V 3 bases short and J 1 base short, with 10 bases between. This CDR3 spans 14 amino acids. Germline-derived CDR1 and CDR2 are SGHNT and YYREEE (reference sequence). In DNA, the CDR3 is TGTGCCAGCAGCTCGGGGGTTCCGAACACTGAAGCTTTCTTT. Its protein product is CASSSGVPNTEAFF.

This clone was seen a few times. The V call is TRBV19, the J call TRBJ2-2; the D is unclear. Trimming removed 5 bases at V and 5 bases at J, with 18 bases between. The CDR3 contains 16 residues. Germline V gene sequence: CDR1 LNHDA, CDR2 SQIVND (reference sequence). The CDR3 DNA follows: TGTGCCAGTAGTTCGTCCCCCAGTTCTAGAACCGGGGAGCTGTTTTTT. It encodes CASSSSPSSRTGELFF. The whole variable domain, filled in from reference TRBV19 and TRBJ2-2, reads DGGITQSPKYLFRKEGQNVTLSCEQNLNHDAMYWYRQDPGQGLRLIYYSQIVNDFQKGDIAEGYSVSREKKESFPLTVTSAQKNPTAFYLCASSSSPSSRTGELFFGEGSRLTVL.

This chain's CDR3 is CASSLSPRGSGGDTQYF. For the CDR3, the DNA is TGTGCCAGCAGCTTATCCCCTCGAGGTAGCGGGGGGGATACGCAGTATTTT. This rearrangement joins TRBV7-3 to TRBJ2-3, with 10 nucleotides matching TRBD2. This CDR3 is built from 17 residues. Germline V gene data show CDR1 as SGHTA and CDR2 as FQGTGA. V dropped 2 bases and J dropped 6; count of bases not matched to a gene: 11.

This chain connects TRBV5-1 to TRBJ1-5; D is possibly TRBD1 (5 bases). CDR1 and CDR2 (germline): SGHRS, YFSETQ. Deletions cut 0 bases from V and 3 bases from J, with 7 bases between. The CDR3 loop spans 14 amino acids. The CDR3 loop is CASSLGQYNQPQHF. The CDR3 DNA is TGCGCCAGCAGCTTGGGACAGTACAATCAGCCCCAGCATTTT.

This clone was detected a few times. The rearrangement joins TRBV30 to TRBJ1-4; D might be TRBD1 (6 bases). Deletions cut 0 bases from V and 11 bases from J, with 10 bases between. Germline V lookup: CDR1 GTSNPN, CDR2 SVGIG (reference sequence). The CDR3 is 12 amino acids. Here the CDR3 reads CAWSVQGGKLFF. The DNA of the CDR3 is TGTGCCTGGAGTGTACAGGGTGGGAAACTGTTTTTT.

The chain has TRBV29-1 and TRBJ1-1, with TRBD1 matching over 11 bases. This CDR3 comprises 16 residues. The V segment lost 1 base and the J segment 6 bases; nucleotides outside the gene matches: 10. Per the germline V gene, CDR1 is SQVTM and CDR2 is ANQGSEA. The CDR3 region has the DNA TGCAGCGTTGAAGGGACAGGGGGCGGGGTAGTCGCTGAAGCTTTCTTT. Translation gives CSVEGTGGGVVAEAFF.

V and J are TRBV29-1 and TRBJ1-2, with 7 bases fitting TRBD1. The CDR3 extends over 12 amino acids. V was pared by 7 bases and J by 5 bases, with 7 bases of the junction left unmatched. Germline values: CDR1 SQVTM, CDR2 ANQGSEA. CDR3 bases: TGCAGCGCCAGACAGGGACTGTATGGCTACACCTTC. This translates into CSARQGLYGYTF.

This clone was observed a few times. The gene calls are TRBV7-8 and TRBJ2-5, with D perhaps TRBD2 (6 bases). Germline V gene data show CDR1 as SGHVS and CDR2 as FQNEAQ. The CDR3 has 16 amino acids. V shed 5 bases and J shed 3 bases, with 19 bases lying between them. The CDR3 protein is CASSPGGLPGKETQYF. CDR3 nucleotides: TGTGCCAGCAGCCCCGGCGGACTACCGGGCAAAGAGACCCAGTACTTC.

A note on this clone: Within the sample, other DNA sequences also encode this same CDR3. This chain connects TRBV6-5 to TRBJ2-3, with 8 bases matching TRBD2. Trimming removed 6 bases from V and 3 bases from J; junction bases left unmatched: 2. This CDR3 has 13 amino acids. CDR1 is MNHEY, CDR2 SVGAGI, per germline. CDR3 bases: TGTGCCAGCAGGCTAGCGGGTACAGATACGCAGTATTTT. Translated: CASRLAGTDTQYF.

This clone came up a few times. The CDR3 DNA reads as TGCGCCACCCGCCGGGACAACCAAGAGACCCAGTACTTC. Protein: CATRRDNQETQYF. The rearrangement links TRBV5-1 to TRBJ2-5; D perhaps matches TRBD1 (6 bases). CDR3 length: 13 residues. CDR1 SGHRS and CDR2 YFSETQ come from the germline V gene. Deletions cut 9 bases from V and 0 bases from J, with 12 bases between.

CDR3 in amino acids: CASSLKLAGTDTQYF. For the CDR3, the DNA is TGCGCCAGCAGCTTGAAGCTAGCGGGCACAGATACGCAGTATTTT. The chain uses TRBV5-1 and TRBJ2-3; 7 positions agree with TRBD2. V gave up 1 base and J gave up 1 base; unmatched junction bases: 3. CDR1 and CDR2 (germline): SGHRS, YFSETQ. The CDR3 is made up of 15 amino acids.

CDR3 in amino acids: CASSQSSGQGVTEAFF. The CDR3 region has the DNA TGTGCCAGCAGCCAAAGTAGCGGACAGGGGGTCACTGAAGCTTTCTTT. This chain joins TRBV4-2 and TRBJ1-1; 10 nucleotides match TRBD1. Germline CDR1 reads LGHNA; CDR2 reads YNFKEQ. J gave up 4 bases and V 2 bases, and 7 bases lay outside the gene matches. This CDR3 comprises 16 residues.

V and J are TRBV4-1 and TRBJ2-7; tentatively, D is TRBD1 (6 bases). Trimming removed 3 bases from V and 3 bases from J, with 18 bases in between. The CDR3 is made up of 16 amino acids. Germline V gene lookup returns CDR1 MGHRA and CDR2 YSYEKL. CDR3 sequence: CASSHHGTTTLYEQYF. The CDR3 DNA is TGCGCCAGCAGCCACCACGGGACAACAACTCTCTACGAGCAGTACTTC.